This T cell receptor beta chain was obtained from a study of T cell repertoires in cytomegalovirus infection. Whole-study context: CMV infection and matching HLA type were both indicated by public TCR beta signatures. Study findings and constraints: CMV-specific TCR beta clonotypes restricted by HLA-C were the ones dominating the ex vivo response. Cumulative frequency of public TCR beta families picked out carriers of CMV plus the relevant HLA.

TCRdb analysed the reads with MiXCR anew, one entry per CDR3 protein. Counted here are about 210,000 distinct CDR3 sequences, roughly 6.5% occurring once; the ten biggest clones make up 5.5% to 6.5%. This clonotype was picked up many times. Its antigen is not identified. The CDR3 loop spans 20 amino acids. The germline CDR1 and CDR2 sequences are MDHEN and SYDVKM. The junction had 22 bases not matched to a gene; V was cut back by 7 bases and J by 4 bases. This chain connects TRBV28 to TRBJ2-1; TRBD1 aligns across 10 bases. The source material was PBMCs. The sequence was obtained from a human donor in good health (CMV status not recorded). Some clones in this sample may be carry-over from other donors' samples. The CDR3 loop reads CASINSSPMDRGNWYNEQFF. CDR3 DNA sequence: TGTGCCAGCATAAATTCAAGCCCAATGGACAGGGGGAATTGGTACAATGAGCAGTTCTTC. The full variable domain, its missing parts supplied by reference TRBV28 and TRBJ2-1, is DVKVTQSSRYLVKRTGEKVFLECVQDMDHENMFWYRQDPGLGLRLIYFSYDVKMKEKGDIPEGYSVSREKKERFSLILESASTNQTSMYLCASINSSPMDRGNWYNEQFFGPGTRLTVL.